One and the same sample provided the 21 T cell receptor beta chains below, sequenced in a study of T cells in localized non-small cell lung cancer. Method: immunoSEQ multiplex PCR; TCRdb's copy keeps in-frame clones and lacks some. This table has 35,000 to 45,000 clones, under 90% appearing once. Here the sequenced sample was peripheral blood mononuclear cells, taken before any cancer treatment. The receptors come from a male donor aged 60 or older with stage II lung adenocarcinoma.

This chain uses TRBV7-2 with TRBJ1-2; D is ambiguous. Germline CDR1 and CDR2: SGHTA and FQGNSA. The V end lost 1 base, the J end lost 8 bases, and 11 bases lay between the germline ends. The CDR3 totals 13 residues. The CDR3 region is CASSLGRIQGYTF. In DNA, the CDR3 is TGTGCCAGCAGCTTAGGACGAATACAGGGCTACACCTTC. Together with reference TRBV7-2 and TRBJ1-2, the CDR3 gives the full variable domain: GAGVSQSPSNKVTEKGKDVELRCDPISGHTALYWYRQSLGQGLEFLIYFQGNSAPDKSGLPSDRFSAERTGGSVSTLTIQRTQQEDSAVYLCASSLGRIQGYTFGSGTRLTVV.

The chain combines TRBV4-3 with TRBJ2-1; a weak D match, TRBD2 (6 bases). This CDR3 is built from 15 residues. V lost 5 bases and J 3 bases, leaving 14 bases between the germline ends. CDR1 LGHNA and CDR2 YSLEER come from the germline V gene. This CDR3 reads CASSSTLADYNEQFF. CDR3 nucleotide sequence: TGCGCCAGCAGCTCAACCTTAGCGGACTACAATGAGCAGTTCTTC.

This clone was picked up a small number of times. The gene calls are TRBV28 and TRBJ1-5, with 7 positions matching TRBD1. Germline V lookup: CDR1 MDHEN, CDR2 SYDVKM. J was trimmed by 4 bases and V by 10 bases; bases with no gene match: 13. The CDR3 contains 15 residues. The CDR3 reads CAIRGAGPTNQPQHF. CDR3 sequence (DNA): TGTGCCATCAGGGGGGCAGGGCCAACTAATCAGCCCCAGCATTTT.

Note on this clone: A junction boundary mismatches the germline segment, possibly from a read error. The chain is built from TRBV7-2 and TRBJ1-3; 7 bases agree with TRBD1. Looked up from germline, CDR1 is SGHTA and CDR2 is FQGNSA. The CDR3 loop spans 15 amino acids. The CDR3 protein is CAGSLGQLAGNTIYF. The CDR3 DNA follows: TGTGCCGGCAGCTTGGGACAGCTAGCTGGAAACACCATATATTTT.

The chain recombines TRBV19 with TRBJ1-2; 7 nucleotides line up with TRBD1. V dropped 3 bases and J dropped 4; count of bases not matched to a gene: 8. Looked up from germline, CDR1 is LNHDA and CDR2 is SQIVND (reference sequence). The CDR3 spans 15 residues. In DNA, the CDR3 is TGTGCCAGTAGTATGCCGGGACAGCCCGGCTATGGCTACACCTTC. Translation: CASSMPGQPGYGYTF.

J is TRBJ1-5 and V is TRBV7-2; no reliable D call. The CDR3 has 15 amino acids. CDR1 is SGHTA, CDR2 FQGNSA, per germline. V was trimmed by 3 bases and J by 2 bases, leaving 11 bases between them. This chain's CDR3 is CASSLSRIGNQPQHF. For the CDR3, the DNA is TGTGCCAGCAGCTTGAGCAGGATCGGCAATCAGCCCCAGCATTTT.

The chain couples TRBV7-8 to TRBJ1-2; D is ambiguous. The germline V and J ends were trimmed by 3 bases and 4 bases, with 12 bases remaining between them. Germline-derived CDR1 and CDR2 are SGHVS and FQNEAQ. The CDR3 contains 14 residues. CDR3 nucleotide sequence: TGTGCCAGCAGCTTTGTTGGGGTAACCTATGGCTACACCTTC. Translated: CASSFVGVTYGYTF.

The V gene is TRBV5-4, the J gene TRBJ2-7; D possibly corresponds to TRBD1 (6 bases). The CDR3 contains 11 residues. Looked up from germline, CDR1 is SGHNT and CDR2 is YYREEE (reference sequence). V was shortened by 5 bases and J by 5 bases, with 8 bases between the two germline ends. CDR3 sequence: CASRAGDEQYF. In DNA, the CDR3 is TGTGCCAGCAGGGCAGGGGACGAGCAGTACTTC. Filled out from reference TRBV5-4 and TRBJ2-7, the complete variable domain reads ETGVTQSPTHLIKTRGQQVTLRCSSQSGHNTVSWYQQALGQGPQFIFQYYREEENGRGNFPPRFSGLQFPNYSSELNVNALELDDSALYLCASRAGDEQYFGPGTRLTVT.

This chain links TRBV13 with TRBJ1-2; 7 bases line up with TRBD1. The V gene's germline CDR1 is PRHDT and CDR2 FYEKMQ (reference sequence). CDR3 length: 13 residues. The V gene end was trimmed by 5 bases and the J gene end by 8 bases; junction bases not matched to a gene: 8. The CDR3 spells CASSAATGFGYTF. The CDR3 region has the DNA TGTGCCAGCAGCGCCGCGACAGGGTTCGGCTACACCTTC.

The chain joins TRBV25-1 to TRBJ1-4; weak D call: TRBD1 (5 bases). The CDR3 extends over 17 amino acids. V gave up 3 bases and J gave up 0 bases, with 14 bases separating them. Germline lookup yields CDR1 MGHDK and CDR2 SYGVNS. The CDR3 DNA follows: TGTGCCAGCAGTGATCCCTGGGGCGCTGCAACTAATGAAAAACTGTTTTTT. This encodes CASSDPWGAATNEKLFF.

This chain uses TRBV5-1 with TRBJ2-2; D is ambiguous. V lost 0 bases and J 10 bases, leaving 13 bases between the germline ends. The CDR3 runs to 14 residues. Germline V gives CDR1 SGHRS, CDR2 YFSETQ. The CDR3 DNA reads as TGCGCCAGCAGCTTGGGGCCAGCCTCAACGGAGCTGTTTTTT. Translated, it gives CASSLGPASTELFF.

V usage is TRBV6-1 and J usage is TRBJ2-7, with 7 positions matching TRBD1. The CDR3 has 14 residues. Germline V gene sequence: CDR1 MNHNS, CDR2 SASEGT. V shed 7 bases, J shed 2 bases, and the junction held 8 bases outside the gene matches. DNA for the CDR3: TGTGCCAGCAACCGGGACAGCTCCGCCTACGAGCAGTACTTC. Its protein is CASNRDSSAYEQYF.

For the CDR3, the DNA is TGTGCCAGCGCAACACAATGGAACACTGAAGCTTTCTTT. The encoded protein is CASATQWNTEAFF. This chain joins TRBV7-3 and TRBJ1-1; D is unresolved. Germline V gene sequence: CDR1 SGHTA, CDR2 FQGTGA. This CDR3 contains 13 residues. V was shortened by 8 bases and J by 1 base, with 11 bases between the two germline ends. Variable domain in full (rest from reference TRBV7-3 and TRBJ1-1): GAGVSQTPSNKVTEKGKYVELRCDPISGHTALYWYRQSLGQGPEFLIYFQGTGAADDSGLPNDRFFAVRPEGSVSTLKIQRTERGDSAVYLCASATQWNTEAFFGQGTRLTVV.

J is TRBJ1-2 and V is TRBV9, with D unresolved. The CDR3 is made up of 12 amino acids. CDR1 and CDR2 from the germline V gene are SGDLS and YYNGEE. With 6 bases removed from V and 3 bases from J, the gap between germline ends came to 9 bases. The CDR3 DNA sequence: TGTGCCAGCAAAGGGTATGACTATGGCTACACCTTC. As protein: CASKGYDYGYTF.

The chain has TRBV28 and TRBJ1-2, with D maybe TRBD1 (5 bases). The CDR3 covers 15 residues. The germline V gene has CDR1 MDHEN and CDR2 SYDVKM. V was cut by 7 bases and J by 4 bases, with 19 bases left in between. The CDR3 region is CASTLRGEWGYGYTF. The DNA of the CDR3 is TGTGCCAGCACCTTAAGAGGGGAATGGGGCTATGGCTACACCTTC.

The chain employs TRBV4-3 and TRBJ1-2; D remains unclear. CDR3 length: 15 amino acids. Trimming stripped 0 bases from V and 4 bases from J, with 12 bases between. Germline V gene lookup returns CDR1 LGHNA and CDR2 YSLEER. CDR3 nucleotides: TGCGCCAGCAGCCAAGACCCGACTGCGGGCTATGGCTACACCTTC. Its translation: CASSQDPTAGYGYTF.

The rearrangement links TRBV4-1 to TRBJ1-5; D uncertain. Trimming pared 1 base from V and 6 bases from J, leaving 7 bases between. This CDR3 contains 13 residues. Germline V gene lookup returns CDR1 MGHRA and CDR2 YSYEKL. CDR3 protein: CASSQGVSQPQHF. The CDR3 DNA follows: TGCGCCAGCAGCCAAGGGGTTTCTCAGCCCCAGCATTTT.

The V and J genes are TRBV18 and TRBJ1-5, with unresolved D. This CDR3 region has 14 residues. Germline V lookup: CDR1 KGHSH, CDR2 LQKENI. Trimming stripped 6 bases from V and 4 bases from J, with 13 bases between. This CDR3 reads CASSPESGNQPQHF. In DNA form, the CDR3 reads TGTGCCAGCTCCCCCGAAAGTGGGAATCAGCCCCAGCATTTT. The complete variable domain, with remaining parts taken from reference TRBV18 and TRBJ1-5, reads NAGVMQNPRHLVRRRGQEARLRCSPMKGHSHVYWYRQLPEEGLKFMVYLQKENIIDESGMPKERFSAEFPKEGPSILRIQQVVRGDSAAYFCASSPESGNQPQHFGDGTRLSIL.

The rearrangement uses TRBV6-5 and TRBJ1-6, with 7 nucleotides matching TRBD1. Germline CDR1 MNHEY, CDR2 SVGAGI. This CDR3 is built from 14 residues. After removal of 4 bases from V and 7 bases from J, the junction contained 4 bases not matched to a gene. This chain's CDR3 is CASSLGQENSPLHF. The DNA of the CDR3 is TGTGCCAGCAGTTTAGGACAGGAAAATTCACCCCTCCACTTT.

The J gene is TRBJ1-5, the V gene TRBV28; D might be TRBD1 (5 bases). Germline assignment: CDR1 MDHEN and CDR2 SYDVKM. V lost 6 bases and J lost 2, with 11 bases in between. The CDR3 loop spans 14 amino acids. This chain's CDR3 is CASRSRDGNQPQHF. CDR3 nucleotides: TGTGCCAGCAGAAGCAGGGATGGCAATCAGCCCCAGCATTTT.

In this sample, this clone turned up once. The gene calls are TRBV11-2 and TRBJ2-7; tentative D call: TRBD1 (6 bases). Germline V gene sequence: CDR1 SGHAT, CDR2 FQNNGV. The CDR3 spans 14 residues. Trimming removed 2 bases at V and 2 bases at J, with 10 bases between. The CDR3 loop is CASSLHREPYEQYF. CDR3 nucleotide sequence: TGTGCCAGCAGCTTACACAGGGAGCCCTACGAGCAGTACTTC.